The 22 T cell receptor beta chains listed next were all sequenced from one sample in a study of Ad26.COV2.S vaccination and SARS-CoV-2 variants. Only in-frame clones appear in the TCRdb table, and some are missing; sequencing was by immunoSEQ multiplex PCR. The table shows approximately 150,000 clones, with approximately 90% occurring only once. This specimen consisted of peripheral blood, obtained after recovery from COVID-19. The receptors were gathered from a human donor who had recovered from COVID-19.

There are a few counts of this clone. The chain joins TRBV2 to TRBJ2-7; D is unresolved. The ends were cut back, 2 bases at V and 0 bases at J, with 14 bases in the middle. This CDR3 contains 16 residues. Germline assignment: CDR1 SNHLY and CDR2 FYNNEI. The CDR3 DNA sequence: TGTGCCAGCAGTGAAATAGTGTCCTCCAGCTCCTACGAGCAGTACTTC. Translated: CASSEIVSSSSYEQYF.

The genes are TRBV6-5 and TRBJ2-3; tentatively, D is TRBD2 (5 bases). The CDR3 runs to 13 residues. CDR1 and CDR2 from the germline V gene are MNHEY and SVGAGI. V dropped 6 bases and J dropped 6 bases, with 13 bases sitting between them. In DNA, the CDR3 is TGTGCCAGCAGCATGACGGCGGGCGATACGCAGTATTTT. Translated, it gives CASSMTAGDTQYF.

V and J are TRBV5-6 and TRBJ1-2, with 11 bases that match TRBD1. Trimming cost V 2 bases and J 5 bases; bases outside gene matches: 11. The CDR3 consists of 17 residues. From germline, CDR1 is SGHDT and CDR2 YYEEEE. The CDR3, as DNA: TGTGCCAGCAGCTTATGGACAGGGGGCTCCTTGGGTTATGGCTACACCTTC. Translation: CASSLWTGGSLGYGYTF.

This CDR3 is CASSKGEEQMNTGELFF. CDR3 nucleotide sequence: TGTGCCAGCAGCAAAGGTGAGGAGCAGATGAACACCGGGGAGCTGTTTTTT. J is TRBJ2-2 and V is TRBV21-1; TRBD2 reflects the table's D call only, with no check against the DNA. TRBV21-1 is flagged as a pseudogene. The CDR3 runs 17 residues.

This chain connects TRBV6-2 or TRBV6-3 to TRBJ2-3, with TRBD2 matching 15 bases. Germline CDR1 is MNHEY and CDR2 is SVGEGT. CDR3 length: 18 residues. V gave up 5 bases and J gave up 7 bases; unmatched junction bases: 13. CDR3 coding DNA: TGTGCCAGCAGTCGTCCCGGGACTAGCGGGGGGCTCTGGAATACGCAGTATTTT. Residues: CASSRPGTSGGLWNTQYF.

Remarks on this clone: The final CDR3 position lacks the conserved phenylalanine or tryptophan, pointing to a likely read error. The DNA is left out, because the CDR3 cannot be placed on it with certainty; the CDR3 is given as TCRdb lists it. The V and J genes are TRBV28 and TRBJ1-4; the listed D gene, TRBD1, was not tested against the DNA. Germline V gene sequence: CDR1 MDHEN, CDR2 SYDVKM. The CDR3 is 9 amino acids long, termini counted. The CDR3 here is CASSSLPGI.

This rearrangement joins TRBV7-2 to TRBJ2-3; the match to TRBD2 covers 8 bases. Germline-derived CDR1 and CDR2 are SGHTA and FQGNSA. The J segment lost 4 bases and the V segment lost 3 bases, leaving 6 bases of the junction unmatched. The CDR3 spans 15 residues. Written as DNA, the CDR3 is TGTGCCAGCAGCTTGAGGACTAGCCGGTCAGATACGCAGTATTTT. This encodes CASSLRTSRSDTQYF.

This chain joins TRBV12-3 or TRBV12-4 and TRBJ1-1; the D is unclear. Trimming removed 0 bases at V and 7 bases at J, with 9 bases between. This CDR3 spans 13 amino acids. The CDR3 DNA sequence: TGTGCCAGCAGTTTAGCGTACAGTAATGAAGCTTTCTTT. It yields the protein CASSLAYSNEAFF.

This chain joins TRBV29-1 and TRBJ2-5; no definite D call. Germline CDR1 reads SQVTM; CDR2 reads ANQGSEA. The CDR3 length is 12 residues. Between the trimmed V and J ends, which lost 4 bases and 1 base, there was a span of 7 bases. The CDR3 sequence is CSVAPSQETQYF. CDR3 DNA sequence: TGCAGCGTTGCCCCGTCCCAAGAGACCCAGTACTTC. The full variable domain, completed using reference TRBV29-1 and TRBJ2-5, is SAVISQKPSRDICQRGTSLTIQCQVDSQVTMMFWYRQQPGQSLTLIATANQGSEATYESGFVIDKFPISRPNLTFSTLTVSNMSPEDSSIYLCSVAPSQETQYFGPGTRLLVL.

V is TRBV4-1 and J is TRBJ1-2, with D maybe TRBD1 (6 bases). The V gene's germline CDR1 is MGHRA and CDR2 YSYEKL. The V end was cut by 1 base, the J end by 3 bases, with 9 bases between. The CDR3 runs 14 residues. CDR3 region: CASSQVRGYYGYTF. The CDR3 coding sequence is TGCGCCAGCAGCCAAGTTAGGGGGTACTATGGCTACACCTTC.

This sequence joins TRBV7-2 and TRBJ1-2, with D hard to call. The germline V gene has CDR1 SGHTA and CDR2 FQGNSA. The CDR3 sequence is 14 residues long. V was clipped by 5 bases and J by 4 bases, with 14 bases between them. The DNA of the CDR3 is TGTGCCAGCAGCCAAAAATACTGTACCTATGGCTACACCTTC. Protein product: CASSQKYCTYGYTF.

Worth noting for this clone: The germline gene is not matched at one end of the junction; a read error may be the cause. The chain employs TRBV7-7 and TRBJ2-2; the match to TRBD1 covers 10 bases. The germline gives CDR1 SSHAT, CDR2 FNYEAQ (reference sequence). This CDR3 contains 20 residues. The CDR3 DNA reads as TGTGCTAGCAGTCCTGGACAGGGGGTATTCAAAGGCGAGCACACCGGGGAGCTGTTTTTT. Its translation is CASSPGQGVFKGEHTGELFF.

The genes are TRBV6-5 and TRBJ1-1; D unclear. Germline V CDR1 and CDR2: MNHEY, SVGAGI. Trimming removed 6 bases from V and 2 bases from J, with 10 bases in between. The CDR3 spans 13 residues. The CDR3 DNA is TGTGCCAGCAGCCTAACTGGTAACACTGAAGCTTTCTTT. Residues: CASSLTGNTEAFF.

V is TRBV6-5 and J is TRBJ1-2; D call uncertain. Germline V gives CDR1 MNHEY, CDR2 SVGAGI. Between the trimmed V and J ends, which lost 7 bases and 5 bases, there was a span of 17 bases. The CDR3 spans 14 residues. CDR3 sequence: CASTEGRAEYGYTF. CDR3 DNA sequence: TGTGCCAGCACCGAAGGAAGGGCAGAATATGGCTACACCTTC.

The V gene is TRBV2, the J gene TRBJ2-1, with TRBD2 matching 11 bases. Trimming removed 3 bases from V and 7 bases from J; junction bases left unmatched: 5. This CDR3 spans 15 amino acids. CDR1 and CDR2 from the germline V gene are SNHLY and FYNNEI. CDR3 in amino acids: CASSDLAGGPNEQFF. In DNA form, the CDR3 reads TGTGCCAGCAGTGATTTAGCGGGGGGGCCAAATGAGCAGTTCTTC.

This chain links TRBV24-1 with TRBJ1-2, with unresolved D. The CDR3 has 13 amino acids. CDR1 and CDR2 from the germline V gene are KGHDR and SFDVKD. Trimming pared 4 bases from V and 3 bases from J, leaving 8 bases between. DNA of the CDR3: TGTGCCACCAGTGACCCACGGGACTATGGCTACACCTTC. As protein: CATSDPRDYGYTF.

The chain combines TRBV7-2 with TRBJ1-6; D remains unclear. V gave up 6 bases and J gave up 3 bases, with 12 bases separating them. Germline-derived CDR1 and CDR2 are SGHTA and FQGNSA. The CDR3 sequence is 15 residues long. The CDR3 DNA sequence: TGTGCCAGCAGGTGGTTCAGTGACTATAATTCACCCCTCCACTTT. Its translation is CASRWFSDYNSPLHF.

The gene calls are TRBV28 and TRBJ2-5, with D tentatively TRBD2 (6 bases). V lost 11 bases, J lost 7 bases, and 17 bases lay in between. This CDR3 region has 12 residues. Germline V lookup: CDR1 MDHEN, CDR2 SYDVKM. The CDR3 bases are TGTGCCGGCGGGGACCGGAGAGGGACCCAGTACTTC. Its translation is CAGGDRRGTQYF.

The chain uses TRBV7-2 and TRBJ2-6, with 8 bases matching TRBD1. V trimming: 5 bases; J trimming: 1 base; junction bases outside the gene matches: 13. Per germline, CDR1 SGHTA and CDR2 FQGNSA. This CDR3 has 19 amino acids. CDR3 sequence: CASSLLGVRGLSGANVLTF. Written as DNA, the CDR3 is TGTGCCAGCAGCCTCCTAGGAGTCAGGGGGCTGTCTGGGGCCAACGTCCTGACTTTC. Supplemented by reference TRBV7-2 and TRBJ2-6, the full variable domain reads GAGVSQSPSNKVTEKGKDVELRCDPISGHTALYWYRQSLGQGLEFLIYFQGNSAPDKSGLPSDRFSAERTGGSVSTLTIQRTQQEDSAVYLCASSLLGVRGLSGANVLTFGAGSRLTVL.

This clone occurred a few times. This sequence joins TRBV30 and TRBJ1-2; D is unresolved. Trimming removed 3 bases at V and 4 bases at J, with 18 bases between. Germline CDR1 GTSNPN, CDR2 SVGIG (reference sequence). The CDR3 runs 15 residues. CDR3 sequence (DNA): TGTGCCTGGAGAAGCCCTAGGACGGGATTCTATGGCTACACCTTC. As protein: CAWRSPRTGFYGYTF.

This clone was seen more than once but under ten times. The chain recombines TRBV12-3 or TRBV12-4 with TRBJ1-1, with D maybe TRBD1 (6 bases). This CDR3 has 11 residues. V was cut by 6 bases and J by 10 bases, with 12 bases left in between. CDR3 sequence: CASSRRQAAFF. CDR3 sequence (DNA): TGTGCCAGCAGCCGAAGACAGGCAGCTTTCTTT.

V and J are TRBV10-2 and TRBJ2-1; 8 nucleotides line up with TRBD2. With V trimmed by 2 bases and J by 8 bases, 8 bases remained unmatched. Per the germline V gene, CDR1 is WSHSY and CDR2 is SAAADI. CDR3 length: 15 amino acids. CDR3: CASSEGGLEEYEQFF. CDR3 in DNA: TGCGCCAGCAGTGAGGGGGGACTAGAGGAATATGAGCAGTTCTTC.